These T cell receptor beta chains were read from a single sample in a study of cytomegalovirus exposure and HLA in healthy donors. The assay was immunoSEQ multiplex PCR, and TCRdb's table has in-frame clones only and misses some. The data contain roughly 170,000 clones, around 80% of them singletons. The sequenced material came from PBMCs. The receptors derive from a woman in her forties or fifties in good health and CMV-seropositive. The CDR3 runs from the conserved cysteine through the conserved F or W. D genes are given only for firm matches. Only some rows state a clone size, as once, few, many or a class for expanded clones.

TRBV6-6	.	TRBD1	TRBJ1-1	CASSLNRQGRSAEAFF	TGTGCCAGCAGTTTAAATCGACAGGGCAGGAGCGCTGAAGCTTTCTTT
TRBV4-3	.	TRBD2	TRBJ2-1	CASSQDRSSGGVNEQFF	TGCGCCAGCAGCCAAGATCGGTCCAGCGGGGGGGTTAATGAGCAGTTCTTC
TRBV6-5	.	.	TRBJ2-3	CASSPSSGGTDTQYF	TGTGCCAGCAGTCCCTCGTCCGGGGGCACAGATACGCAGTATTTT
TRBV7-2	.	.	TRBJ1-1	CASSLGGGSNTEAFF	TGTGCCAGCAGCTTAGGCGGGGGCTCGAACACTGAAGCTTTCTTT
TRBV11-2	.	.	TRBJ2-5	CASSLDRQETQYF	TGTGCCAGCAGCTTAGACAGACAAGAGACCCAGTACTTC
TRBV19	.	TRBD1	TRBJ2-7	CASSIDQGDEQYF	TGTGCCAGTAGTATAGATCAGGGGGACGAGCAGTACTTC
TRBV4-3	.	.	TRBJ2-3	CASSQEPRSGTDTQYF	TGCGCCAGCAGCCAAGAACCTCGAAGCGGCACAGATACGCAGTATTTT
TRBV2	.	TRBD2	TRBJ2-7	CASSGLAGGKQYF	TGTGCCAGCAGTGGACTAGCGGGGGGAAAGCAGTACTTC
TRBV2	.	TRBD1	TRBJ1-2	CASSASDRGHYGYTF	TGTGCCAGCAGCGCAAGCGACAGGGGACACTATGGCTACACCTTC
TRBV28	.	TRBD1	TRBJ2-7	CASSRDRVQYF	TGTGCCAGCAGTCGGGACAGGGTGCAGTACTTC
TRBV7-6	.	.	TRBJ2-2	CASSPRTGELFF	TGTGCCAGCAGCCCCCGTACCGGGGAGCTGTTTTTT
TRBV5-4	.	TRBD2	TRBJ2-1	CASSEGLAGGYEQFF	TGTGCCAGCAGCGAGGGACTAGCGGGGGGATACGAGCAGTTCTTC
TRBV19	.	TRBD1	TRBJ1-3	CASSIGQGIVGDTIYF	TGTGCCAGTAGTATCGGACAGGGGATCGTCGGTGACACCATATATTTT
TRBV5-4	.	TRBD1	TRBJ1-1	CASSLAGTGSYTEAFF	TGTGCCAGCAGCTTGGCCGGGACAGGGTCATACACTGAAGCTTTCTTT
TRBV7-3	.	TRBD2	TRBJ2-7	CASSPTAGGYEQYF	TGTGCCAGCAGCCCTACCGCGGGAGGCTACGAGCAGTACTTC
TRBV19	.	.	TRBJ1-6	CASGEGGAVSNSPLHF	TGTGCCAGTGGGGAAGGGGGAGCAGTTTCGAATTCACCCCTCCACTTT
TRBV7-2	.	.	TRBJ2-2	CAGSLGAGAGELFF	TGTGCCGGCAGCTTAGGTGCAGGGGCCGGGGAGCTGTTTTTT
TRBV20-1	.	.	TRBJ2-7	CSARLYEQYF	TGCAGTGCTAGACTCTACGAGCAGTACTTC
TRBV4-2	.	.	TRBJ2-7	CASSQDLWAPHYEQYF	TGTGCCAGCAGCCAAGATCTATGGGCGCCCCACTACGAGCAGTACTTC
TRBV11-1	.	.	TRBJ2-2	CASSQLQGPGELFF	TGTGCCAGCAGCCAGCTCCAGGGTCCCGGGGAGCTGTTTTTT
TRBV6-6	once	.	TRBJ1-4	CASSSGAGLWNEKLFF	TGTGCCAGCAGTTCCGGCGCAGGGCTCTGGAATGAAAAACTGTTTTTT
TRBV29-1	.	TRBD1	TRBJ2-5	CSVYGGQGAEETQYF	TGCAGCGTTTATGGGGGACAGGGGGCAGAAGAGACCCAGTACTTC
TRBV12-2	.	.	TRBJ1-3	CASRLSGGTEEKPRDTIYF	TGTGCAAGTCGCTTAAGCGGCGGGACAGAGGAAAAGCCCCGGGACACCATATATTTT
TRBV5-1	.	TRBD2	TRBJ2-5	CASRLDGGALLEYF	TGCGCCAGCCGCCTGGACGGGGGGGCACTTTTGGAGTACTTC
TRBV28	.	.	TRBJ2-7	CASRDSGDGSYEQYF	TGTGCCAGCAGAGACTCAGGGGACGGCTCCTACGAGCAGTACTTC
TRBV9	.	TRBD1	TRBJ2-3	CASSVAAGQGEGDTQYF	TGTGCCAGCAGCGTAGCCGCGGGACAGGGCGAGGGAGATACGCAGTATTTT
TRBV5-5	.	.	TRBJ1-5	CASSWGVRNNQPQHF	TGTGCCAGCAGCTGGGGGGTCCGGAACAATCAGCCCCAGCATTTT
TRBV9	.	.	TRBJ2-3	CASSVAFRGDTQYF	TGTGCCAGCAGCGTAGCTTTTAGGGGCGATACGCAGTATTTT
TRBV19	once	.	TRBJ2-7	CASRVQDSSGEQYF	TGTGCCAGTAGGGTCCAGGACAGTTCGGGGGAGCAGTACTTC
TRBV4-1	.	TRBD1	TRBJ1-5	CASSQGDRGIGQPQHF	TGCGCCAGCAGCCAAGGCGACAGGGGGATCGGTCAGCCCCAGCATTTT
TRBV28	.	TRBD2	TRBJ2-6	CATKPYRGGISGANVLTF	TGTGCCACCAAACCCTACCGGGGAGGGATCTCTGGGGCCAACGTCCTGACTTTC
TRBV11-3	.	.	TRBJ2-3	CASSLGGGGTDTQYF	TGTGCCAGCAGCTTAGGAGGCGGGGGCACAGATACGCAGTATTTT
TRBV11-3	.	.	TRBJ2-3	CASSLGPQGTDTQYF	TGTGCCAGCAGCTTAGGACCCCAGGGCACAGATACGCAGTATTTT
TRBV19	.	TRBD2	TRBJ2-1	CATQGLASGDEQFF	TGTGCCACCCAGGGACTAGCCTCTGGGGATGAGCAGTTCTTC
TRBV5-1	few	TRBD1	TRBJ1-1	CASSLRTGEAFF	TGCGCCAGCAGCTTGAGGACAGGGGAAGCTTTCTTT
TRBV6-1	.	TRBD1	TRBJ2-1	CASSTGTGGDEQFF	TGTGCCAGCAGCACCGGGACAGGGGGCGATGAGCAGTTCTTC
TRBV11-2	.	.	TRBJ1-1	CASSKGVLGPEAFF	TGTGCCAGCAGCAAGGGGGTCCTTGGGCCTGAAGCTTTCTTT
TRBV19	.	TRBD1	TRBJ1-4	CASTPGQGRKLFF	TGTGCCAGTACCCCGGGACAGGGCCGAAAACTGTTTTTT
TRBV7-2	.	.	TRBJ2-7	CASSNSQTYEQYF	TGTGCCAGCAGCAATTCACAGACCTACGAGCAGTACTTC
TRBV7-2	.	TRBD2	TRBJ2-1	CASSFLTSGGAGQFF	TGTGCCAGCAGCTTTTTGACTAGCGGGGGGGCAGGGCAGTTCTTC
TRBV5-1	.	.	TRBJ2-3	CASSFGEITDTQYF	TGCGCCAGCAGCTTCGGGGAGATCACAGATACGCAGTATTTT
TRBV6-5	few	.	TRBJ1-2	CASSFPRGHGYTF	TGTGCCAGCAGTTTCCCGCGGGGGCATGGCTACACCTTC
TRBV21-1	.	.	TRBJ2-5	CANSKRNRERETQYF	TGTGCCAACAGCAAGCGGAACAGGGAACGAGAGACCCAGTACTTC
TRBV7-3	.	TRBD1	TRBJ2-6	CASSLSRTGVSSRSGANVLTF	TGTGCCAGCAGCTTATCTAGGACAGGGGTCAGCTCCCGCTCTGGGGCCAACGTCCTGACTTTC
TRBV10-3	.	TRBD1	TRBJ1-1	CAISDGQGDTEAFF	TGTGCCATCAGTGACGGACAGGGGGACACTGAAGCTTTCTTT